A single sample gave rise to the 17 T cell receptor beta chains below, sequenced in a study of blood T cell repertoires in COVID-19. The assay was immunoSEQ multiplex PCR, and TCRdb's table has in-frame clones only and misses some. Seen here are 650,000 to 800,000 clones, about 90% observed once, and the top ten hold approximately 0.3%. Sequenced material: peripheral blood. The receptors were gathered from a woman under 30 with acute or convalescent COVID-19.

The chain couples TRBV5-1 to TRBJ2-7, with 7 nucleotides matching TRBD2. Germline V gene lookup returns CDR1 SGHRS and CDR2 YFSETQ. Unmatched junction bases numbered 5, after V lost 2 bases and J lost 3 bases. The CDR3 extends over 14 amino acids. The CDR3 protein is CASSLLGGDYEQYF. Written as DNA, the CDR3 is TGCGCCAGCAGCTTATTGGGAGGGGACTACGAGCAGTACTTC.

This chain links TRBV3-1 (or the pseudogene TRBV3-2) with TRBJ1-2; TRBD1 matches at 7 bases. The CDR3 covers 13 residues. Germline values: CDR1 LGHDT, CDR2 YNNKEL (reference sequence). Trimming took 4 bases from V and 8 from J; bases not matched to a gene: 7. The CDR3 DNA sequence: TGTGCCAGCAGCCTTAGACAGGGCTGGGGCTACACCTTC. This codes for CASSLRQGWGYTF.

The chain combines TRBV30 with TRBJ1-4; maybe TRBD1 (6 bases). V lost 0 bases, J lost 7 bases, and 12 bases lay in between. The CDR3 length is 14 residues. In germline, CDR1 is GTSNPN, CDR2 SVGIG (reference sequence). CDR3 nucleotides: TGTGCCTGGAGTGTAACAGGGTATCCTGAAAAACTGTTTTTT. It translates to CAWSVTGYPEKLFF. The full variable domain, in which reference TRBV30 and TRBJ1-4 provide the parts outside the CDR3, is SQTIHQWPATLVQPVGSPLSLECTVEGTSNPNLYWYRQAAGRGLQLLFYSVGIGQISSEVPQNLSASRPQDRQFILSSKKLLLSDSGFYLCAWSVTGYPEKLFFGSGTQLSVL.

This rearrangement joins TRBV11-3 to TRBJ2-2; no firm D call. This CDR3 has 13 amino acids. Germline loops: CDR1 SGHNT, CDR2 YENEEA. V lost 2 bases and J lost 8, with 9 bases in between. The CDR3 sequence: CASSLSGFGELFF. The CDR3 region has the DNA TGTGCCAGCAGCTTATCGGGTTTTGGGGAGCTGTTTTTT.

The chain links TRBV5-1 to TRBJ1-2; possibly TRBD1 for D (5 bases). The CDR3 totals 13 residues. Germline CDR1 and CDR2: SGHRS and YFSETQ. V dropped 7 bases and J dropped 7 bases, with 17 bases sitting between them. CDR3 DNA: TGCGCCAGCGGGGGGAGTCAACCGTTTGGCTACACCTTC. Residues: CASGGSQPFGYTF.

V is TRBV30 and J is TRBJ1-5, with D maybe TRBD1 (6 bases). Trimming pared 2 bases from V and 1 base from J, leaving 18 bases between. Per the germline V gene, CDR1 is GTSNPN and CDR2 is SVGIG (reference sequence). The CDR3 has 17 amino acids. The DNA of the CDR3 is TGTGCCTGGAGTCCATTCCCTCGGGACATAAGCAATCAGCCCCAGCATTTT. This encodes CAWSPFPRDISNQPQHF.

CDR3 in amino acids: CASSRVAEKLFF. The CDR3 nucleotides are TGTGCCAGTAGTCGGGTGGCGGAAAAACTGTTTTTT. J is TRBJ1-4 and V is TRBV19; D gene uncertain. Between the trimmed V and J ends, which lost 5 bases and 8 bases, there was a span of 9 bases. This CDR3 comprises 12 residues. Germline-derived CDR1 and CDR2 are LNHDA and SQIVND (reference sequence). Supplemented by reference TRBV19 and TRBJ1-4, the full variable domain reads DGGITQSPKYLFRKEGQNVTLSCEQNLNHDAMYWYRQDPGQGLRLIYYSQIVNDFQKGDIAEGYSVSREKKESFPLTVTSAQKNPTAFYLCASSRVAEKLFFGSGTQLSVL.

This CDR3 reads CASSLTARGANTEAFF. The CDR3 bases are TGTGCCAGCAGCTTAACGGCCAGGGGCGCGAACACTGAAGCTTTCTTT. The V call is TRBV7-3, the J call TRBJ1-1; D is possibly TRBD1 (6 bases). Trimming removed 0 bases at V and 1 base at J, with 12 bases between. This CDR3 spans 16 amino acids. Per germline, CDR1 SGHTA and CDR2 FQGTGA.

The V gene is TRBV9, the J gene TRBJ2-5, with 9 bases that match TRBD1. From germline, CDR1 is SGDLS and CDR2 YYNGEE. J lost 5 bases, V lost 2 bases, and 7 bases had no gene match. The CDR3 is 15 residues long. The CDR3 DNA follows: TGTGCCAGCAGCGTGGGGGACAGGGATTGGGAGACCCAGTACTTC. It encodes CASSVGDRDWETQYF.

The chain has TRBV11-2 and TRBJ2-7; possibly TRBD1 for D (6 bases). From germline, CDR1 is SGHAT and CDR2 FQNNGV. This CDR3 spans 16 amino acids. The V end lost 1 base, the J end lost 2 bases, and 15 bases lay between the germline ends. This chain's CDR3 is CASSLVAWDTTYEQYF. In DNA, the CDR3 is TGTGCCAGCAGCTTAGTGGCGTGGGACACCACCTACGAGCAGTACTTC.

This clone was detected a few times. This chain joins TRBV3-1 (or the pseudogene TRBV3-2) and TRBJ2-7, with 9 bases identical to TRBD1. The CDR3 covers 13 residues. Trimming cost V 2 bases and J 5 bases; bases outside gene matches: 1. The germline V gene encodes CDR1 LGHDT and CDR2 YNNKEL (reference sequence). The CDR3 region is CASSQTGGHEQYF. DNA for the CDR3: TGTGCCAGCAGCCAAACAGGGGGCCACGAGCAGTACTTC.

V is TRBV9 and J is TRBJ2-2; D is uncertain. Germline V lookup: CDR1 SGDLS, CDR2 YYNGEE. V gave up 4 bases and J gave up 4 bases, with 5 bases separating them. CDR3 length equals 12 residues. The CDR3 DNA follows: TGTGCCAGCAGCCTCTTCACCGGGGAGCTGTTTTTT. Translating gives CASSLFTGELFF.

The chain recombines TRBV11-2 with TRBJ2-3, with 10 bases lining up with TRBD2. There are 16 residues in the CDR3. CDR1 SGHAT and CDR2 FQNNGV come from the germline V gene. Losses at the gene ends were 3 bases for V and 5 bases for J; bases not matched to a gene: 8. The CDR3 spells CASSFSGVAGGDTQYF. The CDR3 DNA sequence: TGTGCCAGCAGCTTCAGTGGGGTAGCGGGGGGAGATACGCAGTATTTT.

Turning to this clone: The sample carries other DNA sequences with the same CDR3. The V call is TRBV18, the J call TRBJ2-5, with D perhaps matching TRBD1 (5 bases). The CDR3 is made up of 14 amino acids. The germline V gene has CDR1 KGHSH and CDR2 LQKENI. Trimming left V 2 bases short and J 1 base short, with 8 bases between. The CDR3 coding sequence is TGTGCCAGCTCACCAACAGGCCGCCAAGAGACCCAGTACTTC. As protein: CASSPTGRQETQYF.

The V gene is TRBV19, the J gene TRBJ2-5, with 12 bases identical to TRBD2. Germline V gene sequence: CDR1 LNHDA, CDR2 SQIVND (reference sequence). This CDR3 comprises 15 residues. J was trimmed by 5 bases and V by 5 bases; bases with no gene match: 6. The CDR3 reads CASSSLAGGEETQYF. CDR3 DNA: TGTGCCAGTAGTTCCCTAGCGGGGGGGGAGGAGACCCAGTACTTC.

The rearrangement links TRBV7-9 to TRBJ1-2; TRBD1 is a possible D gene (5 bases). Trimming removed 4 bases from V and 3 bases from J, with 15 bases in between. This CDR3 contains 15 residues. CDR1 and CDR2 from the germline V gene are SEHNR and FQNEAQ (reference sequence). CDR3 sequence: CASSSPMGGDYGYTF. For the CDR3, the DNA is TGTGCCAGCAGCTCCCCCATGGGAGGGGACTATGGCTACACCTTC.

The chain has TRBV12-5 and TRBJ2-6; 8 bases fit TRBD1. V dropped 6 bases and J dropped 3; count of bases not matched to a gene: 13. This CDR3 spans 18 amino acids. Germline loops: CDR1 LGHNT, CDR2 FRNRAP. CDR3 sequence: CASGRPGQAQNGANVLTF. CDR3 sequence (DNA): TGTGCTAGTGGCCGCCCGGGACAGGCCCAGAATGGGGCCAACGTCCTGACTTTC.